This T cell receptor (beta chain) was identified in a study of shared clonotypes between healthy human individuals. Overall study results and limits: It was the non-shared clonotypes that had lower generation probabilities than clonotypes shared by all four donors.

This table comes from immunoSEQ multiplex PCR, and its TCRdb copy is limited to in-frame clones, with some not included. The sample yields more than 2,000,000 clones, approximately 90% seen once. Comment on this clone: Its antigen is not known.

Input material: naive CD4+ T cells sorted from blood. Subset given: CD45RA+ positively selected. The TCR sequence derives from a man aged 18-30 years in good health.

In DNA form, the CDR3 reads TGTGCCAGCAGCCCCAGGGGACAGGGCGGCAATTCACCCCTCCACTTT. It translates to CASSPRGQGGNSPLHF. This chain joins TRBV9 and TRBJ1-6; 9 nucleotides align to TRBD1. The CDR3 sequence is 16 residues long. Germline V gene lookup returns CDR1 SGDLS and CDR2 YYNGEE. The junction had 9 bases not matched to a gene; V was cut back by 4 bases and J by 7 bases.